This T cell receptor beta chain stems from a study of vaccination effects on CD4 cells after COVID-19. Study-wide results and caveats: Convalescent patients numbered few in the study; early post-infection timepoints were missing entirely. Pronounced clonal contraction occurred in clones induced by infection and by vaccine late after vaccination.

The protocol was immunoSEQ multiplex PCR, while the TCRdb copy is restricted to in-frame clones and leaves out a portion. The sample carries tens of thousands of clones, about 68% recorded once. Expansion with viral peptide pools was applied to antigen-specific CD4+ T cells by the ViraFEST assay prior to sequencing. The authors isolated CD4+ T cells after around 11 days of culture. People in the vaccine group had not been infected with SARS-CoV-2 before, and their nucleocapsid antibodies were negative. Supplemented with 7.5 to 10 IU/ml IL-2 and about 10 ug/ml peptides, 2 million to 2.5 million PBMC per well were kept in culture. The authors replaced half the medium with IL-2 medium on days 3 and 7. A remark on this clone: Its antigen is not identified.

This CDR3 contains 16 residues. V shed 4 bases and J shed 0 bases, with 16 bases lying between them. Germline V gene sequence: CDR1 SGHKS, CDR2 YYEKEE (reference sequence). Sequenced here: CD4+ T cells from PBMCs cultured with HCoV-NL63 spike peptides, sampled before COVID-19 vaccination. The TCR sequence derives from a human donor who received a COVID-19 vaccine. The chain links TRBV5-5 to TRBJ1-2, with D possibly being TRBD1 (5 bases). For the CDR3, the DNA is TGTGCCAGCAGCCGACCTGGGACCGCTTCTAACTATGGCTACACCTTC. It specifies CASSRPGTASNYGYTF. The full variable domain, rest sourced from reference TRBV5-5 and TRBJ1-2, is DAGVTQSPTHLIKTRGQQVTLRCSPISGHKSVSWYQQVLGQGPQFIFQYYEKEERGRGNFPDRFSARQFPNYSSELNVNALLLGDSALYLCASSRPGTASNYGYTFGSGTRLTVV.